Listed below are T cell receptor beta chains from one sample, sequenced in a study of post-analysis software for immune sequencing data. TCRdb used MiXCR to reprocess the PCR reads, holding one entry per CDR3 protein. The repertoire holds about 770,000 distinct CDR3 sequences, with around 46% as singletons. Source material: blood. The receptors were gathered from a girl aged 5-17 years with multiple sclerosis. CDR3s include the opening cysteine and the closing phenylalanine or tryptophan. Fields, in order: V gene, D gene, clone size, J gene, CDR3 protein, CDR3 DNA. A D gene is named only where the DNA matches it firmly. The listing skips clone size in some rows; elsewhere it reads once, few, many or a size class.

>TRBV3-1|NA|NA|TRBJ1-4
CASRRGYGNEKLFF
TGTGCCAGCAGAAGAGGGTATGGGAATGAAAAACTGTTTTTT
>TRBV5-1|NA|NA|TRBJ2-5
CASSLVFSGGRLETQYF
TGCGCCAGCAGCTTGGTCTTTAGCGGAGGAAGACTGGAGACCCAGTACTTC
>TRBV14|NA|few|TRBJ2-4
CASSQARTGSQYF
TGTGCCAGCAGCCAAGCTCGAACGGGATCTCAGTACTTC
>TRBV15|NA|NA|TRBJ2-3
CATSRVMTDTQYF
TGTGCCACCAGCAGAGTAATGACGGATACGCAGTATTTT
>TRBV11-3|NA|few|TRBJ2-7
CASSAMTDYEQYF
TGTGCCAGCAGCGCCATGACAGATTACGAGCAGTACTTC
>TRBV12-3/TRBV12-4|NA|once|TRBJ2-1
CASRLSGDEQFF
TGTGCCAGCAGGCTATCGGGGGATGAGCAGTTCTTC
>TRBV6-6|TRBD2|NA|TRBJ2-7
CASSYLSGTSGSLEYF
TGTGCCAGCAGTTACCTATCCGGGACTAGCGGGAGTTTGGAGTACTTC
>TRBV20-1|TRBD2|NA|TRBJ2-1
CSVGRGDNEQFF
TGCAGTGTGGGGCGGGGGGACAATGAGCAGTTCTTC
>TRBV10-3|NA|few|TRBJ1-6
CAIRARTDDNSPLHF
TGTGCCATCAGGGCCCGGACTGACGATAATTCACCCCTCCACTTT
>TRBV29-1|TRBD1|NA|TRBJ1-2
CSVGVQGAGYGYTF
TGCAGCGTTGGAGTACAGGGGGCGGGGTATGGCTACACCTTC
>TRBV7-2|TRBD2|NA|TRBJ2-7
CASAGLADYEQYF
TGTGCCAGCGCGGGACTAGCGGATTACGAGCAGTACTTC
>TRBV7-9|TRBD2|NA|TRBJ2-7
CASSSPGGVPYEQYF
TGTGCCAGCAGCTCCCCTGGGGGGGTCCCCTACGAGCAGTACTTC
>TRBV9|TRBD2|few|TRBJ2-3
CASSPSGGTRSTDTQYF
TGTGCCAGCAGCCCCAGCGGGGGGACCCGCTCTACAGATACGCAGTATTTT